This T cell receptor (beta chain) was recorded in a study of cytomegalovirus exposure and HLA in healthy donors. About the study: A previous analysis identified approximately 110 million unique TCR beta sequences derived from some 170 million T cells.

In the PCR, 60 Vbeta and 13 Jbeta primers were used. Clones were sequenced by immunoSEQ multiplex PCR, and TCRdb holds only the in-frame ones, with some missing. The table includes 110,000 to 150,000 clones, roughly 78% detected once. This clone was counted only a few times. The V end was cut by 4 bases, the J end by 1 base, with 10 bases between. The CDR3 is 13 residues long. The germline V gene has CDR1 SQVTM and CDR2 ANQGSEA. The chain carries TRBV29-1 and TRBJ1-1; D uncertain. The source is a female donor in good health and CMV-seronegative. Sequencing input: PBMCs. CDR3 sequence reads: CSVVMQENTEAFF. CDR3 sequence (DNA): TGCAGCGTTGTAATGCAGGAGAACACTGAAGCTTTCTTT.